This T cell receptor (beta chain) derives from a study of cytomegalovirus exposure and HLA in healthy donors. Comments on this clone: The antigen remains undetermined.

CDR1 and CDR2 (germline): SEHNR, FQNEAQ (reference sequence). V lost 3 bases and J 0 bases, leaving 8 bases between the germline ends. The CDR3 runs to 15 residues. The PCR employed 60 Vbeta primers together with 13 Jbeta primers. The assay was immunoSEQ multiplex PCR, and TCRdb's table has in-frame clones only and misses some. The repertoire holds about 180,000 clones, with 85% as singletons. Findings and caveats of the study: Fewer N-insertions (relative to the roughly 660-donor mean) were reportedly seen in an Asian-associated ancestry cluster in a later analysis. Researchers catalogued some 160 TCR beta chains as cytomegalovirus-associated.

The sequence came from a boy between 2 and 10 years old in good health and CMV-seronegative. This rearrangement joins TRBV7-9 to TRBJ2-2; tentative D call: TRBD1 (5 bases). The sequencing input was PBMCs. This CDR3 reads CASSFAGSNTGELFF. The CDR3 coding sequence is TGTGCCAGCAGCTTTGCAGGGTCGAACACCGGGGAGCTGTTTTTT.